A selection of T cell receptor beta chains follows, all from one sample in a study of monozygotic twins with inflammatory bowel disease. TCRdb re-called the 5' RACE reads and gives one entry per CDR3 protein, without DNA. The specimen's table records some 150,000 distinct CDR3 sequences. Sequencing was done on a sample of blood. The receptors come from a human donor with ulcerative colitis or Crohn's disease, or a healthy co-twin of an affected twin (not recorded which). Each CDR3 is given with its conserved first and last residue.

V	J	CDR3
TRBV20-1	TRBJ2-3	CSAKGRISRADTQYF
TRBV20-1	TRBJ1-1	CSARDLRGGEAFF
TRBV7-6	TRBJ2-1	CASSLAWGDEQFF
TRBV20-1	TRBJ2-7	CSARSRLAYEQYF
TRBV9	TRBJ1-1	CASSGPVQNTEAFF
TRBV6-5	TRBJ1-2	CASIYRGGYTF
TRBV5-4	TRBJ2-7	CASKAGLEQYF
TRBV20-1	TRBJ2-3	CSASLSGGSLSDTQYF
TRBV4-2	TRBJ2-3	CASSQILKLAGNTDTQYF
TRBV5-1	TRBJ2-5	CASSLAGQGEAGETQYF
TRBV7-3	TRBJ2-2	CASTKVPNTGELFF
TRBV20-1	TRBJ2-1	CSARAASGSYNEQFF
TRBV14	TRBJ2-2	CASSQQGEYGELFF
TRBV20-1	TRBJ2-2	CSAAKTQGTGELFF
TRBV6-2/TRBV6-3	TRBJ1-5	CASSQGPYQPQHF
TRBV12-3/TRBV12-4	TRBJ1-5	CASSLEDQPQHF
TRBV7-2	TRBJ2-3	CASSLELGQGADTQYF
TRBV5-1	TRBJ1-4	CASSLSAGQGNEKLFF
TRBV6-2/TRBV6-3	TRBJ2-1	CASSRWVLAGENNEQFF
TRBV3-1	TRBJ1-1	CASSQDVPNPTEAFF
TRBV12-3/TRBV12-4	TRBJ2-2	CASSLAGGPTGELFF
TRBV9	TRBJ2-1	CASSKTRNEQFF
TRBV19	TRBJ2-7	CASSPRLSGGYEQYF
TRBV6-1	TRBJ2-1	CASLSGAASYNEQFF
TRBV28	TRBJ2-7	CASSLDGTGEGQYF
TRBV20-1	TRBJ1-5	CSARDSWTGLMAYSNQPQHF
TRBV20-1	TRBJ2-1	CSARVRTSSSYNEQFF
TRBV4-1	TRBJ2-7	CASSQDVGDEQYF
TRBV28	TRBJ1-4	CASKTVDEKLFF
TRBV20-1	TRBJ2-3	CSARDIWGRGTDTQYF
TRBV20-1	TRBJ1-1	CSGQGANTEAFF
TRBV27	TRBJ2-6	CASSRTLGSGANVLTF
TRBV11-3	TRBJ2-3	CASSLQAGVTDTQYF
TRBV24-1	TRBJ1-2	CATSDPFVSGYGYTF
TRBV5-6	TRBJ2-1	CASSLALAGGIYNEQLF
TRBV20-1	TRBJ1-2	CSARGPGRPNYGYTF
TRBV18	TRBJ2-2	CASSPPEVPGELFF
TRBV9	TRBJ2-2	CASSRMGNTGELFF
TRBV7-8	TRBJ2-1	CASLAGLYNEQFF
TRBV2	TRBJ2-5	CASSESYRGYQETQYF